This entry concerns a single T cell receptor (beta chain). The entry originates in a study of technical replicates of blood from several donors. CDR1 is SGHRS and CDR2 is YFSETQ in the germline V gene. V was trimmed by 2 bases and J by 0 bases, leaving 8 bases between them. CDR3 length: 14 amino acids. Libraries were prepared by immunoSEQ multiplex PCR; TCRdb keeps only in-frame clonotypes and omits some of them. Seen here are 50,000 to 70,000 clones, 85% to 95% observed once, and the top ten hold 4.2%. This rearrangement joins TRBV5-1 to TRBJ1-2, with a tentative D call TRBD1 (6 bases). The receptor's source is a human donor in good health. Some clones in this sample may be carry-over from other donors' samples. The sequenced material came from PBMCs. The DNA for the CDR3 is TGCGCCAGCAGCTTAACAGGGACTAACTATGGCTACACCTTC. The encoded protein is CASSLTGTNYGYTF.